The rows below give T cell receptor beta chains drawn from one sample of a study of CD8 T cells in ankylosing spondylitis. MiXCR was run by TCRdb on the 5' RACE reads, yielding one entry per CDR3 protein. Here the sample spans 380,000 or so distinct CDR3 sequences, around 20% being singletons. Sequences were obtained from blood, either unsorted or a sorted T cell fraction (not recorded which). The receptor set was obtained from a male donor with ankylosing spondylitis or in good health (not recorded which). CDR3s include the opening cysteine and the closing phenylalanine or tryptophan. A D gene is named only where the DNA matches it firmly. Clone size appears in some rows only: once, few, many, or a class for an expanded clone.

cdr3_length j_call v_call clone_size d_call cdr3_nt cdr3_aa
13 TRBJ2-5 TRBV12-3/TRBV12-4 NA NA TGTGCCAGCACCATTTTAGGAGAGTTACCGCAGTACTTC CASTILGELPQYF
16 TRBJ2-7 TRBV20-1 NA NA TGCAGTGCTAGAGATCCGGCAGGGACCTTCTCCTACGAGCAGTACTTC CSARDPAGTFSYEQYF
16 TRBJ2-1 TRBV15 NA NA TGTGCCACCAGCAGTCCACAGGTGGAGGCCTACAATGAGCAGTTCTTC CATSSPQVEAYNEQFF
16 TRBJ2-7 TRBV20-1 NA TRBD2 TGCAGTGCTAGAGATGGGTTTACTAGCGGGGTCTACGAGCAGTACTTC CSARDGFTSGVYEQYF
15 TRBJ2-7 TRBV6-1 NA NA TGTGCCAGCAGGAGGGGTGCCGGGGCCGACCGCGAGCAGTACTTC CASRRGAGADREQYF
15 TRBJ2-1 TRBV7-2 few TRBD2 TGTGCCAGCAGCTTAGGGGGACTAGATTACAATGAGCAGTTCTTC CASSLGGLDYNEQFF
18 TRBJ2-1 TRBV9 NA TRBD2 TGTGCCAGCAGCGTAGCTACGACTAGCGGGGGGGCTTACAATGAGCAGTTCTTC CASSVATTSGGAYNEQFF
14 TRBJ2-5 TRBV11-2 few TRBD1 TGTGCCAGCAGCTCGACAGGGCTCATGAAGACCCAGTACTTC CASSSTGLMKTQYF
15 TRBJ1-1 TRBV4-1 NA NA TGCGCCAGCAGCCAAGATCAGGAGACGAACACTGAAGCTTTCTTT CASSQDQETNTEAFF
14 TRBJ1-1 TRBV20-1 NA NA TGCAGTGCTAGAGATCTCGGGGAGGGCACTGAAGCTTTCTTT CSARDLGEGTEAFF
17 TRBJ2-2 TRBV12-3/TRBV12-4 once TRBD2 TGTGCCAGCATCCGGCCGGGACTAGCGGGGAACACCGGGGAGCTGTTTTTT CASIRPGLAGNTGELFF
17 TRBJ2-3 TRBV18 few TRBD2 TGTGCCAGCTCACCACCGCTAGCGGGGGGAGGCACAGATACGCAGTATTTT CASSPPLAGGGTDTQYF
14 TRBJ2-1 TRBV12-3/TRBV12-4 few NA TGTGCCAGCAGTCGCCACGGACTCTACAATGAGCAGTTCTTC CASSRHGLYNEQFF
14 TRBJ2-3 TRBV4-1 few TRBD1 TGCGCCAGCAGTACGGCAGGGGGATCAGATACGCAGTATTTT CASSTAGGSDTQYF
16 TRBJ2-3 TRBV12-3/TRBV12-4 few NA TGTGCCAGCAGTAACGACCCCGGACGGTCCACAGATACGCAGTATTTT CASSNDPGRSTDTQYF
13 TRBJ1-1 TRBV5-6 few NA TGTGCCAGCAGCTTGTGGTCCAACACTGAAGCTTTCTTT CASSLWSNTEAFF
16 TRBJ1-6 TRBV6-5 NA NA TGTGCCAGCAGTTATACGGAGGTCTCCTATAATTCACCCCTCCACTTT CASSYTEVSYNSPLHF
15 TRBJ2-5 TRBV12-3/TRBV12-4 few NA TGTGCCAGCAGTTTAAGGGGAGCCATCCAAGAGACCCAGTACTTC CASSLRGAIQETQYF
17 TRBJ2-3 TRBV7-8 NA TRBD1 TGTGCCAGCAGCGGGTATACCGGGACAGGGGTCACAGATACGCAGTATTTT CASSGYTGTGVTDTQYF
14 TRBJ2-7 TRBV9 NA TRBD1 TGTGCCAGCAGCGGAACAGGGGGAGCGGTTGAGCAGTACTTC CASSGTGGAVEQYF
15 TRBJ2-5 TRBV12-3/TRBV12-4 NA NA TGTGCCAGCAGTTTCGGGGCGGGGGCACAAGAGACCCAGTACTTC CASSFGAGAQETQYF
15 TRBJ2-5 TRBV6-5 few TRBD1 TGTGCCAGCAGTTACTGGGCAGGGGGAGAAGAGACCCAGTACTTC CASSYWAGGEETQYF
16 TRBJ2-1 TRBV3-1 few NA TGTGCCAGCAGCCAAATCCTGACTGCAGACTACAATGAGCAGTTCTTC CASSQILTADYNEQFF
15 TRBJ2-7 TRBV29-1 many TRBD1 TGCAGCGTTGAATTTTCGGACAGGTTCACCTACGAGCAGTACTTC CSVEFSDRFTYEQYF
14 TRBJ2-7 TRBV20-1 NA NA TGCAGTGCTAGAGGGCACAGAACAGGCTACGAGCAGTACTTC CSARGHRTGYEQYF
14 TRBJ2-1 TRBV18 NA NA TGTGCCAGCTCACTCGCGACAAGGGTCCATGAGCAGTTCTTC CASSLATRVHEQFF
14 TRBJ2-2 TRBV10-3 NA NA TGTGCCATCAGTGATAGACCCCTCACCGGGGAGCTGTTTTTT CAISDRPLTGELFF
14 TRBJ2-1 TRBV27 NA NA TGTGCCAGCAGTTTAGAGGTCGGCTACAATGAGCAGTTCTTC CASSLEVGYNEQFF
15 TRBJ2-6 TRBV12-3/TRBV12-4 NA TRBD1 TGTGCCAGCCACTTAACAGGGGTTGGGGCCAACGTCCTGACTTTC CASHLTGVGANVLTF
13 TRBJ2-7 TRBV27 NA NA TGTGCCAGCTCGCTTGGCGTAAATTACGAGCAGTACTTC CASSLGVNYEQYF
17 TRBJ2-1 TRBV5-6 many TRBD1 TGTGCCAGCAGCCCCCGGGACAGGGAGTTTCTCGGCAATGAGCAGTTCTTC CASSPRDREFLGNEQFF
17 TRBJ1-3 TRBV12-3/TRBV12-4 few NA TGTGCCAGCAGTTTACTCGGACGACCATCTGGCGGAAACACCATATATTTT CASSLLGRPSGGNTIYF
13 TRBJ2-7 TRBV2 NA NA TGTGCCAGCAGTTCGTTGACTGCTAACGAGCAGTACTTC CASSSLTANEQYF
14 TRBJ2-7 TRBV5-6 NA NA TGTGCCAGCAGCTTGTCCGTGGCCCGCAACGAGCAGTACTTC CASSLSVARNEQYF
14 TRBJ1-6 TRBV27 NA TRBD1 TGTGCCAGCAGTTTATCAGGGGGCGGATCACCCCTCCACTTT CASSLSGGGSPLHF
14 TRBJ2-1 TRBV20-1 many NA TGCAGTGCTAGAGCAGGGGTGGACTACAATGAGCAGTTCTTC CSARAGVDYNEQFF
14 TRBJ2-1 TRBV3-1 NA NA TGTGCCAGCAGCGGGGGGGCTTCCTACAATGAGCAGTTCTTC CASSGGASYNEQFF
15 TRBJ2-1 TRBV7-8 NA TRBD1 TGTGCCAGCAGCGAACCGGGACAGGGCTACAATGAGCAGTTCTTC CASSEPGQGYNEQFF
15 TRBJ2-7 TRBV27 many NA TGTGCCAGCAGTTTACGGGGCGGGGGCAGCTACGAGCAGTACTTC CASSLRGGGSYEQYF
16 TRBJ2-2 TRBV6-1 few NA TGTGCCACCCAAGGGGGGGGGCTAGGTAACACCGGGGAGCTGTTTTTT CATQGGGLGNTGELFF
14 TRBJ2-7 TRBV27 few TRBD1 TGTGCCAGCAGTTTATCGGGACAGTACTACGAGCAGTACTTC CASSLSGQYYEQYF
15 TRBJ2-5 TRBV12-3/TRBV12-4 many NA TGTGCCAGCAGTTTAGCGGGGGGCCTGCAAGAGACCCAGTACTTC CASSLAGGLQETQYF
15 TRBJ2-7 TRBV11-2 NA TRBD2 TGTGCCAGCAGCTCACTAGCGGGGGGGGGTTACGAGCAGTACTTC CASSSLAGGGYEQYF
15 TRBJ2-2 TRBV3-1 few NA TGTGCCAGCAGCCAAGACCCTAGCGAAGCCGGGGAGCTGTTTTTT CASSQDPSEAGELFF
15 TRBJ2-6 TRBV5-1 NA NA TGCGCCAGCAGCTTGCCGGAAAGTGGGGCCAACGTCCTGACTTTC CASSLPESGANVLTF
15 TRBJ2-7 TRBV24-1 NA NA TGTGCCACCAGTGATGGGGAGCCACCCTCCTACGAGCAGTACTTC CATSDGEPPSYEQYF
10 TRBJ1-2 TRBV12-3/TRBV12-4 few NA TGTGCCAGCGGGCAGGGAGGCTACACCTTC CASGQGGYTF
14 TRBJ2-7 TRBV12-3/TRBV12-4 NA NA TGTGCCAGCAGTTTGTCTGAGGGAACCTACGAGCAGTACTTC CASSLSEGTYEQYF
15 TRBJ2-3 TRBV6-1 few TRBD2 TGTGCCAGCAGGGGCGGGGGGCCCAGTACAGATACGCAGTATTTT CASRGGGPSTDTQYF
15 TRBJ2-7 TRBV20-1 few NA TGCAGTGCCGAACCCCCCTCTAGTCTTTCCTACGAGCAGTACTTC CSAEPPSSLSYEQYF
14 TRBJ1-1 TRBV5-6 few NA TGTGCCAGCAGCCCAACTTACACGAACACTGAAGCTTTCTTT CASSPTYTNTEAFF
14 TRBJ1-1 TRBV5-6 NA NA TGTGCCAGCACCTTCCTCAGACCGGACACTGAAGCTTTCTTT CASTFLRPDTEAFF
17 TRBJ2-3 TRBV12-3/TRBV12-4 many NA TGTGCCAGCAGTCAAGAGGGTTCAGGGCTGTTCACAGATACGCAGTATTTT CASSQEGSGLFTDTQYF